This T cell receptor (beta chain) was captured by sequencing in a study of blood T cell repertoires in COVID-19. Study information: Samples representing acute and convalescent COVID-19 were sourced from the United States, Italy and Spain. Nucleic acid was either cDNA or gDNA, and it came from T cells, B-cell-depleted T cells, or PBMCs.

After removal of 3 bases from V and 0 bases from J, the junction contained 0 bases not matched to a gene. This CDR3 has 13 residues. Per germline, CDR1 DFQATT and CDR2 SNEGSKA (reference sequence). In the authors' workflow: By means of reference gene primer amplification, nucleated cell counts were estimated. The protocol was immunoSEQ multiplex PCR, while the TCRdb copy is restricted to in-frame clones and leaves out a portion. V and J calls and clone size are given by that table; D and trimming were obtained from the DNA. In the table there are about 180,000 clones, around three quarters of which are singletons.

Sequencing input: peripheral blood. The rearrangement links TRBV20-1 to TRBJ2-7; TRBD2 aligns across 9 bases. This receptor was obtained from a man between 65 and 79 years old with active or convalescent COVID-19. The CDR3 nucleotides are TGCAGTGCTAGTAGCGGGAGCTCCTACGAGCAGTACTTC. This gives the protein CSASSGSSYEQYF.